This T cell receptor (beta chain) stems from a study of blood T cell repertoires in COVID-19. Study-wide background: The United States, Italy and Spain supplied acute and convalescent COVID-19 samples. The cDNA or gDNA used as material had been derived from T cells, B-cell-depleted T cells, or PBMCs.

Original processing notes: Nucleated cell counts were estimated from reference gene primer amplification. Produced via immunoSEQ multiplex PCR; TCRdb's table is partial and in-frame only. Clone size and the V and J calls come from that table; the DNA yielded D and trimming. The sample gives about 120,000 clones, about 88% of which show up once; roughly 5% is in the top ten. Followed over time, Seattle patients had been enrolled while infection was active. V gave up 2 bases and J gave up 9 bases; unmatched junction bases: 7. From germline, CDR1 is SGHDT and CDR2 YYEEEE. The CDR3 has 14 amino acids. This receptor was obtained from a man between 60 and 75 years old with COVID-19, enrolled during active disease. Input material: peripheral blood. The chain combines TRBV5-6 with TRBJ2-2; TRBD2 matches at 7 bases. CDR3 DNA sequence: TGTGCCAGCAGCTTTGGTAGCGGGCCCAGGGAGCTGTTTTTT. It codes for CASSFGSGPRELFF.